The 23 T cell receptor beta chains in this list originate from one sample, sequenced in a study of shared clonotypes between healthy human individuals. The method was immunoSEQ multiplex PCR; TCRdb's version includes in-frame clones alone and lacks a portion of them. The sample yields 2 million to 2.5 million clones, almost 96% seen once. Specimen: naive CD4+ T cells sorted from blood. Subset noted: CD45RA+ positively selected. The receptor source for this set is a man aged 18 to 35 in good health.

The chain uses TRBV5-1 and TRBJ1-4; no definite D call. The CDR3 length is 13 residues. CDR1 and CDR2 (germline): SGHRS, YFSETQ. Trimming removed 0 bases from V and 11 bases from J, with 11 bases in between. CDR3 nucleotide sequence: TGCGCCAGCAGCTTGGATGATCAGGCTAAACTGTTTTTT. Protein sequence: CASSLDDQAKLFF.

The genes are TRBV11-2 and TRBJ2-5, with TRBD2 matching over 13 bases. This CDR3 region has 16 residues. Germline V gene sequence: CDR1 SGHAT, CDR2 FQNNGV. V lost 5 bases and J lost 4; bases outside the gene matches: 7. CDR3 nucleotide sequence: TGTGCCAGCAGCCCTGGACTAGCGGGAGTAGGAGAGACCCAGTACTTC. Translation gives CASSPGLAGVGETQYF. Supplemented by reference TRBV11-2 and TRBJ2-5, the full variable domain reads EAGVAQSPRYKIIEKRQSVAFWCNPISGHATLYWYQQILGQGPKLLIQFQNNGVVDDSQLPKDRFSAERLKGVDSTLKIQPAKLEDSAVYLCASSPGLAGVGETQYFGPGTRLLVL.

The rearrangement uses TRBV7-2 and TRBJ2-7, with 9 bases that match TRBD2. J was trimmed by 7 bases and V by 4 bases; bases with no gene match: 8. Germline V CDR1 and CDR2: SGHTA, FQGNSA. The CDR3 has 14 amino acids. DNA of the CDR3: TGTGCCAGCAGCTCCCTAGCGGGGAGTGGTGAGCAGTACTTC. Protein product: CASSSLAGSGEQYF.

The V and J genes are TRBV29-1 and TRBJ1-1, with TRBD1 matching over 7 bases. There are 13 residues in the CDR3. The ends lost 1 base at V and 5 bases at J; junction bases unmatched: 4. Germline loops: CDR1 SQVTM, CDR2 ANQGSEA. In nucleotides, the CDR3 is TGCAGCGTTGAAGGGACAGGATGGACTGAAGCTTTCTTT. Amino acid sequence: CSVEGTGWTEAFF.

With regard to this clone: The identical CDR3 is also encoded by other nucleotide sequences in the sample. V usage is TRBV9 and J usage is TRBJ2-2, with D hard to call. V dropped 0 bases and J dropped 2 bases, with 5 bases sitting between them. Germline CDR1 reads SGDLS; CDR2 reads YYNGEE. CDR3 length: 14 amino acids. Here the CDR3 DNA reads TGTGCCAGCAGCGTAGTCCCTAACACCGGGGAGCTGTTTTTT. Amino acid sequence: CASSVVPNTGELFF. The full variable domain, completed using reference TRBV9 and TRBJ2-2, is DSGVTQTPKHLITATGQRVTLRCSPRSGDLSVYWYQQSLDQGLQFLIQYYNGEERAKGNILERFSAQQFPDLHSELNLSSLELGDSALYFCASSVVPNTGELFFGEGSRLTVL.

The rearrangement joins TRBV5-1 to TRBJ2-7, with 7 positions matching TRBD1. The CDR3 has 15 residues. V lost 0 bases and J lost 7; bases outside the gene matches: 10. CDR1 and CDR2 (germline): SGHRS, YFSETQ. The CDR3 DNA reads as TGCGCCAGCAGCTTGGGAGACAGGGCAGCTTGGGAGCAGTACTTC. This codes for CASSLGDRAAWEQYF.

This chain connects TRBV2 to TRBJ1-6, with D possibly being TRBD1 (6 bases). The V and J ends lost 4 bases and 7 bases respectively, with 14 bases between them. This CDR3 comprises 15 residues. Germline CDR1 reads SNHLY; CDR2 reads FYNNEI. This CDR3 reads CASSVQGIWNSPLHF. CDR3 DNA: TGTGCCAGCAGTGTACAGGGCATCTGGAATTCACCCCTCCACTTT.

The chain employs TRBV30 and TRBJ2-7; weak D call: TRBD1 (5 bases). Germline V gives CDR1 GTSNPN, CDR2 SVGIG (reference sequence). V lost 0 bases and J 0 bases, leaving 12 bases between the germline ends. The CDR3 spans 15 residues. CDR3: CAWSVQQVISYEQYF. The CDR3 DNA reads as TGTGCCTGGAGTGTACAACAGGTTATCTCCTACGAGCAGTACTTC. Full variable domain (rest looked up from reference TRBV30 and TRBJ2-7): SQTIHQWPATLVQPVGSPLSLECTVEGTSNPNLYWYRQAAGRGLQLLFYSVGIGQISSEVPQNLSASRPQDRQFILSSKKLLLSDSGFYLCAWSVQQVISYEQYFGPGTRLTVT.

This clone has just one count. This chain links TRBV11-1 with TRBJ2-5, with D possibly being TRBD1 (7 bases). V lost 4 bases and J lost 2, with 11 bases in between. The CDR3 length is 14 residues. Germline V gives CDR1 SGHAT, CDR2 FQDESV (reference sequence). In DNA form, the CDR3 reads TGTGCCAGCAGCTCCTCAGGGGGGCAAGAGACCCAGTACTTC. It encodes CASSSSGGQETQYF. The full variable domain, in which reference TRBV11-1 and TRBJ2-5 provide the parts outside the CDR3, is EAEVAQSPRYKITEKSQAVAFWCDPISGHATLYWYRQILGQGPELLVQFQDESVVDDSQLPKDRFSAERLKGVDSTLKIQPAELGDSAMYLCASSSSGGQETQYFGPGTRLLVL.

This clone was picked up a small number of times. The V call is TRBV30, the J call TRBJ1-5, with 8 bases matching TRBD1. V trimming: 7 bases; J trimming: 3 bases; junction bases outside the gene matches: 20. This CDR3 has 18 residues. The germline V gene has CDR1 GTSNPN and CDR2 SVGIG (reference sequence). CDR3 nucleotide sequence: TGTGCCTCGGATGGCTCGGGACGCAGGGGGCCGTCCAATCAGCCCCAGCATTTT. It codes for CASDGSGRRGPSNQPQHF.

V usage is TRBV5-1 and J usage is TRBJ2-5; TRBD2 matches at 16 bases. This CDR3 is built from 19 residues. In germline, CDR1 is SGHRS, CDR2 YFSETQ. Trimming took 5 bases from V and 2 from J; bases not matched to a gene: 12. The CDR3 sequence is CASSIGQGGLAGGQETQYF. The CDR3 DNA reads as TGCGCCAGCAGTATTGGACAGGGGGGACTAGCGGGAGGGCAAGAGACCCAGTACTTC.

The V and J genes are TRBV5-1 and TRBJ2-5; D possibly uses TRBD1 or TRBD2 (6 bases each). Trimming took off 7 bases at V and 1 base at J, with 11 bases between the two ends. The CDR3 runs to 13 residues. Germline V gives CDR1 SGHRS, CDR2 YFSETQ. CDR3 sequence (DNA): TGCGCCAGCTACGGGGGCCTCCAAGAGACCCAGTACTTC. This translates into CASYGGLQETQYF.

The chain joins TRBV30 to TRBJ2-2; no clear D. V was cut by 5 bases and J by 5 bases, with 9 bases left in between. Germline assignment: CDR1 GTSNPN and CDR2 SVGIG (reference sequence). This CDR3 has 12 residues. CDR3 region: CAWDSGTGELFF. CDR3 nucleotide sequence: TGTGCCTGGGATTCCGGGACCGGGGAGCTGTTTTTT.

This sequence joins TRBV7-2 and TRBJ2-7; the D is unclear. The V end was cut by 0 bases, the J end by 2 bases, with 8 bases between. The CDR3 extends over 14 amino acids. CDR1 is SGHTA, CDR2 FQGNSA, per germline. In nucleotides, the CDR3 is TGTGCCAGCAGCTTAGCTTTCAAGCCCTACGAGCAGTACTTC. Translating it yields CASSLAFKPYEQYF.

The chain couples TRBV7-8 to TRBJ1-1, with a possible D match to TRBD1 (5 bases). CDR3 length: 14 amino acids. Germline CDR1 SGHVS, CDR2 FQNEAQ. V lost 5 bases and J 4 bases, leaving 14 bases between the germline ends. In DNA, the CDR3 is TGTGCCAGCAGCCTAGGGGTGTCGTCCACTGAAGCTTTCTTT. Residues: CASSLGVSSTEAFF. Based on the CDR3 plus reference TRBV7-8 and TRBJ1-1, the full variable domain is GAGVSQSPRYKVAKRGQDVALRCDPISGHVSLFWYQQALGQGPEFLTYFQNEAQLDKSGLPSDRFFAERPEGSVSTLKIQRTQQEDSAVYLCASSLGVSSTEAFFGQGTRLTVV.

The genes are TRBV2 and TRBJ2-2; possible D gene TRBD1, 5 bases. The germline V and J ends were trimmed by 4 bases and 5 bases, with 11 bases remaining between them. CDR1 and CDR2 (germline): SNHLY, FYNNEI. The CDR3 is 14 amino acids. CDR3 residues: CASSGTGSTGELFF. Here the CDR3 DNA reads TGTGCCAGCAGTGGAACAGGATCGACCGGGGAGCTGTTTTTT. Using reference TRBV2 and TRBJ2-2 for the parts outside the CDR3, the full variable domain is EPEVTQTPSHQVTQMGQEVILRCVPISNHLYFYWYRQILGQKVEFLVSFYNNEISEKSEIFDDQFSVERPDGSNFTLKIRSTKLEDSAMYFCASSGTGSTGELFFGEGSRLTVL.

The CDR3, as DNA: TGTGCCAGCAGCTTATCAGGACCCCAAGAGACCCAGTACTTC. This gives the protein CASSLSGPQETQYF. The chain recombines TRBV7-3 with TRBJ2-5, with D hard to call. Germline assignment: CDR1 SGHTA and CDR2 FQGTGA. The CDR3 is 14 residues long. Between the trimmed V and J ends, which lost 2 bases and 1 base, there was a span of 8 bases.

A note on this clone: Other DNA sequences in this specimen translate into the identical CDR3. The genes are TRBV11-3 and TRBJ2-5, with TRBD1 matching 8 bases. The ends lost 5 bases at V and 3 bases at J; junction bases unmatched: 5. Germline CDR1 reads SGHNT; CDR2 reads YENEEA. This CDR3 is 14 amino acids long. The DNA for the CDR3 is TGTGCCAGCAGCCCAGGGGGCGCAGAAGAGACCCAGTACTTC. This sequence encodes CASSPGGAEETQYF. The full variable domain, completed using reference TRBV11-3 and TRBJ2-5, is EAGVVQSPRYKIIEKKQPVAFWCNPISGHNTLYWYLQNLGQGPELLIRYENEEAVDDSQLPKDRFSAERLKGVDSTLKIQPAELGDSAVYLCASSPGGAEETQYFGPGTRLLVL.

The gene calls are TRBV27 and TRBJ2-7; TRBD2 aligns across 8 bases. CDR3 length: 15 residues. Germline CDR1 MNHEY, CDR2 SMNVEV (reference sequence). V was pared by 5 bases and J by 6 bases, with 12 bases of the junction left unmatched. Here the CDR3 reads CASSIRREARSEQYF. Written as DNA, the CDR3 is TGTGCCAGCAGTATTCGGCGGGAGGCTCGCTCCGAGCAGTACTTC.

This chain links TRBV7-2 with TRBJ2-1, with 7 nucleotides matching TRBD1. This CDR3 is 13 amino acids long. Germline V gives CDR1 SGHTA, CDR2 FQGNSA. J lost 16 bases, V lost 1 base, and 10 bases had no gene match. CDR3 residues: CASSLEIGGRGFF. The CDR3 coding sequence is TGTGCCAGCAGCTTAGAGATAGGGGGCCGAGGATTCTTC. Variable domain in full (rest from reference TRBV7-2 and TRBJ2-1): GAGVSQSPSNKVTEKGKDVELRCDPISGHTALYWYRQSLGQGLEFLIYFQGNSAPDKSGLPSDRFSAERTGGSVSTLTIQRTQQEDSAVYLCASSLEIGGRGFFGPGTRLTVL.

This chain connects TRBV9 to TRBJ1-2; D is uncertain. V was clipped by 4 bases and J by 6 bases, with 22 bases between them. Germline V lookup: CDR1 SGDLS, CDR2 YYNGEE. This CDR3 spans 16 amino acids. CDR3 in DNA: TGTGCCAGCAGCCCCGCCTGGCAAGCCCTCGCCGATGGCTACACCTTC. It yields the protein CASSPAWQALADGYTF.

The rearrangement links TRBV5-8 to TRBJ1-5, with D possibly matching TRBD1 (5 bases). The CDR3 has 17 residues. Germline V gene lookup returns CDR1 SGHTS and CDR2 YDEGEE. V lost 3 bases and J lost 3, with 19 bases in between. This CDR3 is CASSSRGLIPFNQPQHF. The CDR3 region has the DNA TGTGCCAGCAGCTCGAGGGGTCTTATCCCCTTCAATCAGCCCCAGCATTTT.

This clone has only one observation. V gene TRBV7-9 combines with J gene TRBJ2-7, with 10 bases matching TRBD1. The length of the CDR3 is 15 residues. V shed 4 bases, J shed 5 bases, and the junction held 8 bases outside the gene matches. Germline assignment: CDR1 SEHNR and CDR2 FQNEAQ (reference sequence). The CDR3 sequence: CASSSTGQGFNEQYF. The CDR3 coding sequence is TGTGCCAGCAGCTCTACGGGACAGGGGTTCAACGAGCAGTACTTC.